This T cell receptor beta chain was captured in a study of shared clonotypes between healthy human individuals. Points from the study as a whole: Incomplete sequencing of sorted subsets was indicated by rarefaction despite large depth.

Worth noting for this clone: Its specificity is unknown.

Here immunoSEQ multiplex PCR was the method, and the copy in TCRdb shows in-frame clones only, minus some. The repertoire holds about 1.1 million clones, roughly 77% seen once, with 0.89% in the top ten. The sample was memory CD4+ T cells from PBMCs. The subset: CD45RA-negative fraction. This receptor was obtained from a young man in good health. Some clones in this sample may be carry-over from other donors' samples.

The chain's CDR3 is CASSASGFYNEQFF. DNA of the CDR3: TGTGCCAGCAGTGCTAGCGGGTTCTACAATGAGCAGTTCTTC. The gene calls are TRBV28 and TRBJ2-1; 8 nucleotides match TRBD2. This CDR3 is built from 14 residues. The junction had 3 bases not matched to a gene; V was cut back by 5 bases and J by 3 bases. Germline loops: CDR1 MDHEN, CDR2 SYDVKM.